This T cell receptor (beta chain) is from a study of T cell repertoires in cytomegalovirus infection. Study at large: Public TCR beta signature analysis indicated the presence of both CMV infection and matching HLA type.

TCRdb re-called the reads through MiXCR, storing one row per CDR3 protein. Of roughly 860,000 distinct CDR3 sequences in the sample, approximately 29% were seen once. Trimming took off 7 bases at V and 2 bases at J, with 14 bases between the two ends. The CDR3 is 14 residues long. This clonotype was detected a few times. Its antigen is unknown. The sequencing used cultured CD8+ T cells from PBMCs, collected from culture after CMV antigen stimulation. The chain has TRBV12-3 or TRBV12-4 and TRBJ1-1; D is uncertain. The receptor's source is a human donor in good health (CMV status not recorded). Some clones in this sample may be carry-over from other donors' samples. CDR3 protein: CASTPHRVNTEAFF. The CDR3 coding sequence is TGTGCCAGCACCCCACATCGTGTTAACACTGAAGCTTTCTTT.